This TCR beta chain was found in a study of blood T cells in healthy people across ages. This clonotype was seen only a few times. What it binds is unknown. Germline values: CDR1 MNHNY, CDR2 SVGAGI (reference sequence). CDR3 length: 14 residues. V lost 2 bases and J 0 bases, leaving 5 bases between the germline ends. A second PCR, run for roughly 7 to 12 cycles, used a sample-barcoded 5' primer plus a J-beta primer mix. From the 5' RACE reads, TCRdb called clonotypes with MiXCR, one entry per CDR3 protein. Of 1.5 million to 1.9 million distinct CDR3 sequences in the sample, 35% to 45% are singletons; the top ten hold about 4%. Each sample yielded at least 6 million isolated PBMCs. Study results and limitations: The percentage of naive T cells correlated strongly with TCR beta diversity. Roughly linearly, TCR beta diversity per million T cells fell as age increased.

Sample: blood. V and J are TRBV6-6 and TRBJ2-4, with D unresolved. The TCR comes from a woman aged 18-29 years in good health. The CDR3 coding sequence is TGTGCCAGCAGTTACCGACTAGCCAAAAACATTCAGTACTTC. This encodes CASSYRLAKNIQYF.